This T cell receptor beta chain is from a study of T cells after yellow fever vaccination. Study background: Libraries from low-cell-number fractions were prepared with the SMART-Seq v4 Ultra Low Input RNA kit.

Study outcomes and limitations: Clonotype sharing between CD4 and CD8 compartments was small. At about 97% for CD4 and 70% to 90% for CD8, most primary-vaccination clones showed up again after the booster. Peak timing came faster in the weaker secondary response, day 5 versus 15.

There are many counts of this clonotype. The antigen remains undetermined. Germline assignment: CDR1 SEHNR and CDR2 FQNEAQ (reference sequence). With 1 base clipped from V and 2 bases from J, the junction kept 5 bases outside the gene matches. There are 16 residues in the CDR3. In TCRdb, the 5' RACE reads were re-called with MiXCR into one record per CDR3 protein. The data contain 150,000 to 200,000 distinct CDR3 sequences, approximately 10% of them singletons. The sequencing used CD8+ T cells sorted from PBMCs, collected 15 days after the yellow fever booster vaccination. The sequence derives from a man aged 18 to 29 who received the YFV17D yellow fever vaccine. This chain links TRBV7-9 with TRBJ2-1, with 7 bases identical to TRBD2. Here the CDR3 reads CASSLGGGGPYNEQFF. The DNA for the CDR3 is TGTGCCAGCAGCTTAGGGGGCGGGGGTCCCTACAATGAGCAGTTCTTC.